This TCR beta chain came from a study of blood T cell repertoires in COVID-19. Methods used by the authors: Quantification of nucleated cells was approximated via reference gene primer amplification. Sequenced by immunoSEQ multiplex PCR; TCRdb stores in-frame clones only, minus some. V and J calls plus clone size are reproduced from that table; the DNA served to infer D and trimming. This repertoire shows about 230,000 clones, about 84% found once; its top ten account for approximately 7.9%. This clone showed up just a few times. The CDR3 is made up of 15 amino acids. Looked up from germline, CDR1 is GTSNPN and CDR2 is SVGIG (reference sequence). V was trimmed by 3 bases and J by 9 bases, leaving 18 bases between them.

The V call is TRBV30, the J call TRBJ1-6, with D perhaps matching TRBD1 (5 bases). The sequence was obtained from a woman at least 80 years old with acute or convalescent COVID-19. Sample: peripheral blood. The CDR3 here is CAWSKAQQGSSPLHF. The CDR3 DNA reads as TGTGCCTGGAGCAAGGCCCAGCAGGGCAGTTCACCCCTCCACTTT.